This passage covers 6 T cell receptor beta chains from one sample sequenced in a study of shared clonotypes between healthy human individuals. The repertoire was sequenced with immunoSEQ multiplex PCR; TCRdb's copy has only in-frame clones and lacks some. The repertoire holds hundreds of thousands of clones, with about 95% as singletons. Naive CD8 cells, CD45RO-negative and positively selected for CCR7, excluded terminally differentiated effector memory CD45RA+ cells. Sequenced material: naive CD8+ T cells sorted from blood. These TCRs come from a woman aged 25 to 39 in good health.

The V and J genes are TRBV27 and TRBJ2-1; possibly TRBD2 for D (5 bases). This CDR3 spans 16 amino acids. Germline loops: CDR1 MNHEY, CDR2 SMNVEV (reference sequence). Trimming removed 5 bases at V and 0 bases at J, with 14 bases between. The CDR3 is CASSPSAGVSYNEQFF. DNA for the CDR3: TGTGCCAGCAGTCCTTCCGCGGGTGTCTCCTACAATGAGCAGTTCTTC.

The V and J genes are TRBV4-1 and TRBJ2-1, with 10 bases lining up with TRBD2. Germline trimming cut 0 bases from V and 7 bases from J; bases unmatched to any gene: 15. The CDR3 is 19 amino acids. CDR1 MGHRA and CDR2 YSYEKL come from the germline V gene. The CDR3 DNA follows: TGCGCCAGCAGCCAAGATTTTATACCTAGCGGGAGAATTGATAATGAGCAGTTCTTC. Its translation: CASSQDFIPSGRIDNEQFF.

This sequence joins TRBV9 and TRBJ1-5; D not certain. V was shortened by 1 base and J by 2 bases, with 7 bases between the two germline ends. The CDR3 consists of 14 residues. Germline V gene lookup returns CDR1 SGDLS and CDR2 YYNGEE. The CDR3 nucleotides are TGTGCCAGCAGCGTATCGTGGGGCAATCAGCCCCAGCATTTT. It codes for CASSVSWGNQPQHF.

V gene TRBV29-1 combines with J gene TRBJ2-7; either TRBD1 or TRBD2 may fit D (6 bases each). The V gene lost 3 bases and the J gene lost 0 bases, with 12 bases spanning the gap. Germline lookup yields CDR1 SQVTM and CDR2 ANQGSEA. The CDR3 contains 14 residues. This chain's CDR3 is CSVDGGGLSYEQYF. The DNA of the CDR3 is TGCAGCGTTGATGGAGGGGGGCTCTCCTACGAGCAGTACTTC.

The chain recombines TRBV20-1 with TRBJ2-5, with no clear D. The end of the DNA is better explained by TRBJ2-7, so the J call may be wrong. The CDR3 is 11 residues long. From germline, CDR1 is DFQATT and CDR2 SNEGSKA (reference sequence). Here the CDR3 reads CSARAGGEQYF. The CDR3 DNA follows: TGCAGTGCTAGAGCAGGCGGCGAGCAGTACTTC.

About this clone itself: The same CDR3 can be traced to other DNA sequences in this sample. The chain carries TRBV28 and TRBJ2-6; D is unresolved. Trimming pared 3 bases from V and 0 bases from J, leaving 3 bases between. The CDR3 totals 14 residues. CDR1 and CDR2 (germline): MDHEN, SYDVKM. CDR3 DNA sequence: TGTGCCAGCAGTTTCTTCTCTGGGGCCAACGTCCTGACTTTC. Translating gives CASSFFSGANVLTF.